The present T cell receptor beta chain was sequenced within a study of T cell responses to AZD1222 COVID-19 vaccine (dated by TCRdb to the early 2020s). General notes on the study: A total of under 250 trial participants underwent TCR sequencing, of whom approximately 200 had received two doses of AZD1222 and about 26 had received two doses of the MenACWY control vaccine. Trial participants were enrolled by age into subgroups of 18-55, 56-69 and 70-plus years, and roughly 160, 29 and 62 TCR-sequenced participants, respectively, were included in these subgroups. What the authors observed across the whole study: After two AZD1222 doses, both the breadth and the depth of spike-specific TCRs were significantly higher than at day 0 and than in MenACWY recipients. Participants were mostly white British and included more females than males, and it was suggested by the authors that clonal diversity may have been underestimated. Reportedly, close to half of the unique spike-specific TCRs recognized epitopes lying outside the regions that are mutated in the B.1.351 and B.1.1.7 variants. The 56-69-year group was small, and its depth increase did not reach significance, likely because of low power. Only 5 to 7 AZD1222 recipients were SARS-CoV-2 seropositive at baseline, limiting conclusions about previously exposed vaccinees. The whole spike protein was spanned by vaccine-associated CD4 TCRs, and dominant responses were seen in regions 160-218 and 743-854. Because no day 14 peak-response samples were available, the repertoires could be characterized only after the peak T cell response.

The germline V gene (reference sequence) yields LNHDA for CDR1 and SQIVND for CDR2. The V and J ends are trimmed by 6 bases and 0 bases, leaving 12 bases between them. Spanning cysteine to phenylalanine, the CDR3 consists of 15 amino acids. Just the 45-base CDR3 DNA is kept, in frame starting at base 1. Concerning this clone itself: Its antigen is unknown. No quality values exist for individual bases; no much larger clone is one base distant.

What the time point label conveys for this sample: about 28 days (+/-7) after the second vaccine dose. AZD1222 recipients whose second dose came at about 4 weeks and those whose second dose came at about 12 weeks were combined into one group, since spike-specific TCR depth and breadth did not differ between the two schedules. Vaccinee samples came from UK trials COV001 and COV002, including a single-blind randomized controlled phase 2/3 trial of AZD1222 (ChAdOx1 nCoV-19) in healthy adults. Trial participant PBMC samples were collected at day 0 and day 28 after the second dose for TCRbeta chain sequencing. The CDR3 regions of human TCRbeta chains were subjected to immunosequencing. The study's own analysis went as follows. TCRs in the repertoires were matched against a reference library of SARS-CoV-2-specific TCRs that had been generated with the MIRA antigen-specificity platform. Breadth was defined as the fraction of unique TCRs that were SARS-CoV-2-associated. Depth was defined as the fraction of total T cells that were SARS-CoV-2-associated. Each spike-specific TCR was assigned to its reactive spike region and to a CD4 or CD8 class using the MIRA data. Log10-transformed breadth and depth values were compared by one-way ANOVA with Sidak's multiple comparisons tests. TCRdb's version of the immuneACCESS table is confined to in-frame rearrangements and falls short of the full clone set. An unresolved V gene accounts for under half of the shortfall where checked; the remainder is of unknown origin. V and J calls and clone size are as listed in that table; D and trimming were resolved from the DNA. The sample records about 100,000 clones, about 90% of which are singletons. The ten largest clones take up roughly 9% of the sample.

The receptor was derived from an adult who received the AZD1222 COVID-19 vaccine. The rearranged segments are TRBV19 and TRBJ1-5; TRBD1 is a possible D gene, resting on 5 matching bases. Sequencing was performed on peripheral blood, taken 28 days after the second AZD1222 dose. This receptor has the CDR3 CASSPGLVSNQPQHF. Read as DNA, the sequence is TGTGCCAGTAGCCCGGGACTCGTTAGCAATCAGCCCCAGCATTTT.